The subject of this entry is one T cell receptor beta chain. This specimen comes from a study of blood T cell repertoires in COVID-19. Study background: Acute-phase and convalescent COVID-19 samples originated in the United States, Italy and Spain. T cells, B-cell-depleted T cells, or PBMCs supplied cDNA or gDNA.

Those enrolled, adults aged roughly 18 to 90 years, came from around 25 US areas. Clinical history as reported by participants underpinned cohort assignment. This table comes from immunoSEQ multiplex PCR, and its TCRdb copy is limited to in-frame clones, with some not included. The sample has about 200,000 clones; more than 75% are singletons. The CDR3 loop spans 15 amino acids. Looked up from germline, CDR1 is LNHDA and CDR2 is SQIVND (reference sequence). V trimming: 7 bases; J trimming: 4 bases; junction bases outside the gene matches: 9. V is TRBV19 and J is TRBJ2-1, with 8 positions matching TRBD2. The sequencing input was PBMCs or T cells enriched from blood (not recorded which). The receptor was isolated from a man between 40 and 49 years old with acute COVID-19. CDR3 in DNA: TGTGCCAGTACCGATTGGCAGCGGGGGTACAATGAGCAGTTCTTC. It specifies CASTDWQRGYNEQFF.